The 29 T cell receptor beta chains presented below share a single source sample, sequenced in a study of spatial heterogeneity in lung cancer. The antigens these receptors bind are not known. Noted time point: sample taken at primary tumor resection. Regarding the study as a whole: Intratumoral expanded alpha and beta TCR counts were found to track tumor mutation counts.

TCRdb reanalysed the 5' RACE reads using MiXCR and keeps one entry per CDR3 protein. The table includes 2,500 to 3,500 distinct CDR3 sequences, 25% to 30% detected once. The sequenced sample was lung tumor tissue, obtained at surgery. The receptors were sampled from a female donor with early-stage non-small cell lung cancer.

The chain recombines TRBV6-5 with TRBJ2-3; TRBD2 might be the D (5 bases). V was clipped by 5 bases and J by 0 bases, with 18 bases between them. CDR1 is MNHEY and CDR2 is SVGAGI in the germline V gene. This CDR3 has 17 amino acids. This chain's CDR3 is CASSPGVGKASTDTQYF. The CDR3 nucleotides read TGTGCCAGCAGTCCCGGGGTGGGGAAAGCGAGCACAGATACGCAGTATTTT.

In this sample, this clonotype turned up many times. The J gene is TRBJ2-1, the V gene TRBV20-1; perhaps TRBD2 as D (6 bases). This CDR3 contains 13 residues. Germline-derived CDR1 and CDR2 are DFQATT and SNEGSKA (reference sequence). V lost 0 bases, J lost 15 bases, and 18 bases lay in between. Here the CDR3 reads CSARDLASDLAFF. The CDR3 DNA reads TGCAGTGCTAGAGATCTGGCTAGCGACCTAGCGTTCTTC.

This chain connects TRBV28 to TRBJ2-3; the match to TRBD1 covers 9 bases. The CDR3 is made up of 21 amino acids. The ends lost 4 bases at V and 1 base at J; junction bases unmatched: 21. Germline CDR1 and CDR2: MDHEN and SYDVKM. CDR3: CASSSPGQGSLTTTGTDTQYF. CDR3 coding DNA: TGTGCCAGCAGTTCTCCCGGACAGGGGAGTTTGACTACTACCGGCACAGATACGCAGTATTTT.

This chain connects TRBV20-1 to TRBJ2-3; the D is unclear. Germline CDR1 reads DFQATT; CDR2 reads SNEGSKA (reference sequence). The CDR3 spans 11 residues. Trimming stripped 7 bases from V and 5 bases from J, with 10 bases between. The CDR3 here is CSVPAVDTQYF. DNA of the CDR3: TGCAGTGTCCCGGCGGTAGATACGCAGTATTTT.

The rearrangement links TRBV6-5 to TRBJ2-5; D perhaps matches TRBD1 (6 bases). CDR1 and CDR2 from the germline V gene are MNHEY and SVGAGI. The CDR3 contains 14 residues. V was pared by 2 bases and J by 4 bases, with 11 bases between. The CDR3 sequence is CASSYDTGRETQYF. CDR3 bases: TGTGCCAGCAGTTACGATACAGGGCGAGAGACCCAGTACTTC.

By share, this clonotype ranks as medium-sized. V and J are TRBV12-3 or TRBV12-4 and TRBJ2-3; D is unclear. There are 16 residues in the CDR3. Trimming stripped 4 bases from V and 2 bases from J, with 16 bases between. The CDR3 DNA is TGTGCCAGCAGTTCCCCAGGAGCTGGGTTCACAGATACGCAGTATTTT. Protein sequence: CASSSPGAGFTDTQYF.

This clonotype was recorded at least ten times. The chain carries TRBV28 and TRBJ2-7; TRBD1 or TRBD2 may be the D gene (5 bases each). The ends were cut back, 7 bases at V and 1 base at J, with 14 bases in the middle. Per the germline V gene, CDR1 is MDHEN and CDR2 is SYDVKM. The CDR3 length is 14 residues. DNA of the CDR3: TGTGCCAGCAAAAGGGACCCCGTATCCTACGAGCAGTACTTC. This encodes CASKRDPVSYEQYF.

The genes are TRBV7-2 and TRBJ1-2, with D hard to call. Germline V lookup: CDR1 SGHTA, CDR2 FQGNSA. The V end lost 0 bases, the J end lost 8 bases, and 13 bases lay between the germline ends. The CDR3 length is 14 residues. The CDR3 sequence is CASSLANLKNGYTF. The CDR3, as DNA: TGTGCCAGCAGCTTAGCTAATCTGAAGAACGGCTACACCTTC.

This clonotype was seen a few times. The chain couples TRBV7-3 to TRBJ2-5, with 7 bases lining up with TRBD1. After removal of 5 bases from V and 5 bases from J, the junction contained 5 bases not matched to a gene. The CDR3 is 13 amino acids. The germline V gene encodes CDR1 SGHTA and CDR2 FQGTGA. DNA for the CDR3: TGTGCCAGCAGCCCGGGACAGTCGGAGACCCAGTACTTC. Residues: CASSPGQSETQYF.

This rearrangement joins TRBV28 to TRBJ2-3; no firm D call. The CDR3 consists of 16 residues. V shed 2 bases and J shed 8 bases, with 20 bases lying between them. Germline loops: CDR1 MDHEN, CDR2 SYDVKM. The CDR3 reads CASSLGPQWVGGTQYF. The CDR3 coding sequence is TGTGCCAGCAGTTTAGGCCCCCAATGGGTGGGCGGTACGCAGTATTTT. Supplemented by reference TRBV28 and TRBJ2-3, the full variable domain reads DVKVTQSSRYLVKRTGEKVFLECVQDMDHENMFWYRQDPGLGLRLIYFSYDVKMKEKGDIPEGYSVSREKKERFSLILESASTNQTSMYLCASSLGPQWVGGTQYFGPGTRLTVL.

The rearrangement uses TRBV30 and TRBJ1-2; 8 bases fit TRBD1. Germline CDR1 GTSNPN, CDR2 SVGIG (reference sequence). The V gene end was trimmed by 4 bases and the J gene end by 3 bases; junction bases not matched to a gene: 4. This CDR3 has 13 residues. Here the CDR3 DNA reads TGTGCCTGGAATCCGGACAGGGACTATGGCTACACCTTC. This sequence encodes CAWNPDRDYGYTF.

This chain joins TRBV29-1 and TRBJ2-1; D call uncertain. Germline-derived CDR1 and CDR2 are SQVTM and ANQGSEA. The CDR3 runs to 13 residues. V was cut by 4 bases and J by 1 base, with 8 bases left in between. The CDR3 is CSVATESYNEQFF. CDR3 in DNA: TGCAGCGTTGCTACGGAATCCTACAATGAGCAGTTCTTC.

This clonotype is medium-sized by share. DNA of the CDR3: TGTGCCATCAGTGAGACAGGGGATATAGGCTACACCTTC. Translating it yields CAISETGDIGYTF. The V gene is TRBV10-3, the J gene TRBJ1-2, with 7 bases matching TRBD1. The V gene's germline CDR1 is ENHRY and CDR2 SYGVKD. The CDR3 length is 13 residues. J lost 8 bases, V lost 2 bases, and 5 bases had no gene match.

This clonotype was counted between two and nine times. This chain connects TRBV7-8 to TRBJ2-3; D unresolved. Trimming left V 1 base short and J 2 bases short, with 13 bases between. The length of the CDR3 is 16 residues. Per the germline V gene, CDR1 is SGHVS and CDR2 is FQNEAQ. CDR3 sequence (DNA): TGTGCCAGCAGCTTAGGGATGCACGTCTTCACAGATACGCAGTATTTT. Encoded protein: CASSLGMHVFTDTQYF.

The genes are TRBV7-9 and TRBJ2-1; no clear D gene. V was clipped by 3 bases and J by 6 bases, with 9 bases between them. Germline V gives CDR1 SEHNR, CDR2 FQNEAQ (reference sequence). This CDR3 spans 13 amino acids. The CDR3 region has the DNA TGTGCCAGCAGCTTCCGGAATCGCAATGAGCAGTTCTTC. Its translation: CASSFRNRNEQFF.

The CDR3 nucleotides read TGTGCCAGCACCATAGGGGGCTCGACTGGCGAGCAGTACTTC. This sequence encodes CASTIGGSTGEQYF. V usage is TRBV7-2 and J usage is TRBJ2-7; 7 nucleotides agree with TRBD1. Germline V gene data show CDR1 as SGHTA and CDR2 as FQGNSA. The length of the CDR3 is 14 residues. V was clipped by 7 bases and J by 6 bases; unmatched bases: 12.

In its sample, this clonotype ranks as medium-sized. The chain links TRBV5-1 to TRBJ2-7, with 7 bases that match TRBD1. Trimming removed 6 bases from V and 7 bases from J; junction bases left unmatched: 10. Germline CDR1 and CDR2: SGHRS and YFSETQ. There are 13 residues in the CDR3. CDR3 nucleotides: TGCGCCAGCAACTTCAGGGGGTCAGGGGAGCAGTACTTC. The encoded protein is CASNFRGSGEQYF.

This clonotype was counted once. This sequence joins TRBV10-3 and TRBJ2-7; 7 nucleotides align to TRBD2. CDR1 is ENHRY and CDR2 is SYGVKD in the germline V gene. The CDR3 runs 11 residues. Germline trimming cut 11 bases from V and 9 bases from J; bases unmatched to any gene: 10. The CDR3 is CASRGEEGQYF. DNA of the CDR3: TGTGCCTCCCGGGGGGAGGAAGGGCAGTACTTC.

This chain joins TRBV5-1 and TRBJ2-2, with 9 positions matching TRBD2. With 2 bases clipped from V and 0 bases from J, the junction kept 2 bases outside the gene matches. CDR3 length equals 16 residues. In germline, CDR1 is SGHRS, CDR2 YFSETQ. This chain's CDR3 is CASSFSGRANTGELFF. CDR3 DNA: TGCGCCAGCAGCTTTAGCGGGAGAGCGAACACCGGGGAGCTGTTTTTT.

In its sample, this clonotype ranks as medium-sized. This chain connects TRBV20-1 to TRBJ1-2; possible D gene TRBD1, 5 bases. CDR1 is DFQATT, CDR2 SNEGSKA, per germline (reference sequence). This CDR3 contains 12 residues. V lost 4 bases, J lost 3 bases, and 9 bases lay in between. The CDR3 is CSATRVHYGYTF. CDR3 sequence (DNA): TGCAGTGCTACCAGGGTTCACTATGGCTACACCTTC.

This clonotype appeared a few times. V gene TRBV12-3 or TRBV12-4 combines with J gene TRBJ1-1; TRBD1 might be the D (6 bases). This CDR3 region has 12 residues. V was cut by 1 base and J by 11 bases, with 11 bases left in between. The CDR3 region is CASSLVGQGAFF. The CDR3 coding sequence is TGTGCCAGCAGTTTAGTTGGGCAGGGGGCTTTCTTT.

The rearrangement links TRBV10-3 to TRBJ2-2; 9 bases match TRBD1. The CDR3 is 15 amino acids. Germline CDR1 reads ENHRY; CDR2 reads SYGVKD. J gave up 6 bases and V 4 bases, and 6 bases lay outside the gene matches. CDR3 loop: CAISVTGGAAGELFF. Here the CDR3 DNA reads TGTGCCATCAGTGTAACAGGGGGCGCAGCCGGGGAGCTGTTTTTT.

The chain recombines TRBV28 with TRBJ2-1; the match to TRBD2 covers 10 bases. The CDR3 sequence is 16 residues long. Germline assignment: CDR1 MDHEN and CDR2 SYDVKM. The V segment lost 3 bases and the J segment 8 bases; nucleotides outside the gene matches: 10. CDR3 in DNA: TGTGCCAGCAGTTTTGGCGGGGCTAGCGGGAGCGATGAGCAGTTCTTC. Residues: CASSFGGASGSDEQFF.

The chain links TRBV29-1 to TRBJ1-2, with D possibly TRBD1 on 5 matching bases. This CDR3 is 13 amino acids long. The germline gives CDR1 SQVTM, CDR2 ANQGSEA. Trimming removed 3 bases from V and 2 bases from J, with 10 bases in between. In DNA form, the CDR3 reads TGCAGCGTTGAGTCTGGACACAACTATGGCTACACCTTC. Protein product: CSVESGHNYGYTF.

The V call is TRBV9, the J call TRBJ2-1, with D perhaps TRBD2 (5 bases). Looked up from germline, CDR1 is SGDLS and CDR2 is YYNGEE. With 4 bases removed from V and 4 bases from J, the gap between germline ends came to 12 bases. The CDR3 is made up of 14 amino acids. The DNA of the CDR3 is TGTGCCAGCAGCCTTCCCGGGATGTACAATGAGCAGTTCTTC. This gives the protein CASSLPGMYNEQFF.

This rearrangement joins TRBV30 to TRBJ2-4; 7 bases match TRBD2. The junction had 8 bases not matched to a gene; V was cut back by 5 bases and J by 1 base. This CDR3 has 15 residues. CDR1 is GTSNPN, CDR2 SVGIG, per germline (reference sequence). The CDR3 DNA reads TGTGCCTGGGGAGCGGGACTGGTTGCCAAAAACATTCAGTACTTC. Translation gives CAWGAGLVAKNIQYF.

The chain uses TRBV20-1 and TRBJ1-4, with D possibly being TRBD1 (6 bases). Germline V gives CDR1 DFQATT, CDR2 SNEGSKA (reference sequence). Trimming shortened V by 3 bases and J by 0 bases, and 11 bases separated the two germline ends. The CDR3 loop spans 15 amino acids. This CDR3 is CSARDSDSTNEKLFF. CDR3 bases: TGCAGTGCTAGGGACAGCGACTCAACTAATGAAAAACTGTTTTTT.

This clonotype is termed large. The genes are TRBV27 and TRBJ2-6; D is uncertain. The V end lost 3 bases, the J end lost 4 bases, and 10 bases lay between the germline ends. Germline V gives CDR1 MNHEY, CDR2 SMNVEV (reference sequence). The CDR3 loop spans 15 amino acids. The DNA of the CDR3 is TGTGCCAGCAGTTTCACGACACTAGGGGCCAACGTCCTGACTTTC. Its protein product is CASSFTTLGANVLTF.

The chain carries TRBV7-9 and TRBJ2-7, with 12 bases fitting TRBD2. V lost 6 bases to trimming and J lost 4 bases; unmatched junction nucleotides: 7. This CDR3 has 15 residues. Per germline, CDR1 SEHNR and CDR2 FQNEAQ (reference sequence). CDR3 amino acids: CASSFTSGRSYEQYF. The CDR3 nucleotides read TGTGCCAGCAGTTTTACTAGCGGGAGGTCTTACGAGCAGTACTTC.